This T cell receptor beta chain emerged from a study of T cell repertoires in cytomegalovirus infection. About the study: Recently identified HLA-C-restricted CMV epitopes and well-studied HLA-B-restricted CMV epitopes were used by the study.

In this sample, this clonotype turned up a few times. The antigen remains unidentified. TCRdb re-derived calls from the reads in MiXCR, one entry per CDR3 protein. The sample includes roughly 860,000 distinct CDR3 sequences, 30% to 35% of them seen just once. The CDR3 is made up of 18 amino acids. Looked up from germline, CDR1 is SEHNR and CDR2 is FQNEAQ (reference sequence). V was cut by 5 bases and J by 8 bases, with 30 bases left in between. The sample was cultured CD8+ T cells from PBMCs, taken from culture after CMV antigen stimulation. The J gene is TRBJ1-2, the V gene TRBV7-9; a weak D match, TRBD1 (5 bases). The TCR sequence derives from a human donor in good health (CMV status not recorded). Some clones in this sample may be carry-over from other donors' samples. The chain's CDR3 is CASSHLDIPARQAWGYTF. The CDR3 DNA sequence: TGTGCCAGCAGCCACTTGGACATCCCAGCTCGTCAGGCATGGGGCTACACCTTC.